The rows below give T cell receptor beta chains drawn from one sample of a study of breast tumors, draining lymph nodes, adjacent tissues. TCRdb re-analysed the multiplex PCR reads in MiXCR, keeping a single row per CDR3 protein. The repertoire has over 35,000 distinct CDR3 sequences, around a third of them found once; the top ten carry approximately 10%. The sample taken for sequencing was breast tumor tissue. The receptor source for this set is a female donor with breast cancer. Some clones in this sample may be carry-over from other donors' samples. CDR3s include the opening cysteine and the closing phenylalanine or tryptophan. The order of the fields is D gene, V gene, J gene, clone size, CDR3 DNA, CDR3 protein. D genes are given only for firm matches. Clone size, where shown, is once, few, many, or a class for clones that have expanded.

TRBD1	TRBV27	TRBJ2-7	.	TGTGCCAGCAGTGGATACGGGACAGGGGAGTCCTACGAGCAGTACTTC	CASSGYGTGESYEQYF
.	TRBV6-1	TRBJ2-6	few	TGTGCCAGCAGTGCGACACTCTCTGGGGCCAACGTCCTGACTTTC	CASSATLSGANVLTF
TRBD1	TRBV2	TRBJ1-2	many	TGTGCCACCGAAGACATGGGGACAGTTGTAGCTAACTATGGCTACACCTTC	CATEDMGTVVANYGYTF
.	TRBV6-1	TRBJ2-3	once	TGTGCCAGCAGTGAACAGGGGACAGATACGCAGTATTTT	CASSEQGTDTQYF
.	TRBV6-1	TRBJ2-5	many	TGTGCCAGCAGTGAAGAGACCCAGTACTTC	CASSEETQYF
TRBD1	TRBV11-3	TRBJ2-7	many	TGTGCCAGCAGCTCCGAGGGGGCTTACGAGCAGTACTTC	CASSSEGAYEQYF
.	TRBV7-2	TRBJ2-7	many	TGTGCCAGCAGCCAGGACTACTTCTCCTACGAGCAGTACTTC	CASSQDYFSYEQYF
TRBD1	TRBV20-1	TRBJ2-7	medium-sized	TGCAGTGCTTCTCCGGGACAGGGAATCTCCGAGCAGTACTTC	CSASPGQGISEQYF
.	TRBV4-1	TRBJ2-7	many	TGCGCCAGCAGCCAAGATTCGCCAGGGGTCTCGGGGGTCACCTACGAGCAGTACTTC	CASSQDSPGVSGVTYEQYF
.	TRBV7-9	TRBJ2-5	.	TGTGCCAGCAGCTTAGGTGAAGTTTCAGTGACCCAGTACTTC	CASSLGEVSVTQYF
.	TRBV7-9	TRBJ2-5	.	TGTGCCAGCAGCTTATACCAGGGAGATGAAGAGACCCAGTACTTC	CASSLYQGDEETQYF
TRBD2	TRBV20-1	TRBJ2-1	many	TGCAGTGCTCAAATTCCAGCGGGAGTAAGTAGTGAGCAGTTCTTC	CSAQIPAGVSSEQFF
TRBD2	TRBV6-4	TRBJ2-3	many	TGTGCCAGCAGTGACTCGCGGCGGGAGGGAGATACGCAGTATTTT	CASSDSRREGDTQYF
.	TRBV5-6	TRBJ2-4	.	TGTGCCAGCAGCTCCATCACGGGGATAGCCAAAAACATTCAGTACTTC	CASSSITGIAKNIQYF
.	TRBV14	TRBJ2-7	many	TGTGCCAGCATAATGGGACGGAGTAATGGCGAGCAGTACTTC	CASIMGRSNGEQYF
TRBD2	TRBV20-1	TRBJ2-1	many	TGCAGTGCGCGGACTAGTAATTACAATGAGCAGTTCTTC	CSARTSNYNEQFF
TRBD2	TRBV6-1	TRBJ2-7	many	TGTGCCAGCAGTCCCCCCCCTAGCGGGAGGGCGGTTGAGCAGTACTTC	CASSPPPSGRAVEQYF
.	TRBV5-6	TRBJ2-2	few	TGTGCCAGCAGGGGGCGGCGGACCGGGGAGCTGTTTTTT	CASRGRRTGELFF
.	TRBV3-1	TRBJ2-2	.	TGTGCCAGCAGCGGAAGGGGGGGCGGGGAGCTGTTTTTT	CASSGRGGGELFF
.	TRBV28	TRBJ2-3	.	TGTGCCAGCACTAGGCAGGGCACAGATACGCAGTATTTT	CASTRQGTDTQYF
.	TRBV27	TRBJ2-5	many	TGTGCCAGCAAAGGACCCTCCGCAGAGACCCAGTACTTC	CASKGPSAETQYF
.	TRBV11-2	TRBJ2-3	.	TGTGCCAGCAGCTTACGGGACAGCACAGATACGCAGTATTTT	CASSLRDSTDTQYF
.	TRBV7-2	TRBJ2-7	few	TGTGCCAGCAGCCTAGATTTCGGCTACGAGCAGTACTTC	CASSLDFGYEQYF
TRBD2	TRBV6-1	TRBJ2-3	few	TGTGCCAGCAGTGCTCAAGTTGCCGTTGTTGCTAGCGGGATAACAGATACGCAGTATTTT	CASSAQVAVVASGITDTQYF
TRBD2	TRBV20-1	TRBJ2-3	.	TGCAGTGCTAGAGTGACTAGCGGACTCACAGATACGCAGTATTTT	CSARVTSGLTDTQYF
.	TRBV20-1	TRBJ2-7	.	TGCAGTGCTCGTCCTAGCAGATCCTACGAGCAGTACTTC	CSARPSRSYEQYF
TRBD1	TRBV19	TRBJ2-3	many	TGTGCCAGTAGTATGACAGGGGCCCGCACAGATACGCAGTATTTT	CASSMTGARTDTQYF
TRBD1	TRBV29-1	TRBJ2-5	many	TGCAGCGCCTTCGACAGGGGAAGGGAAGAGACCCAGTACTTC	CSAFDRGREETQYF
TRBD1	TRBV27	TRBJ2-1	few	TGTGCCAGCAGTTCGACAGGGGTCCTTTACAATGAGCAGTTCTTC	CASSSTGVLYNEQFF
.	TRBV6-6	TRBJ2-3	many	TGTGCCAGCAGTTACGGGCAGGGAGCAGATACGCAGTATTTT	CASSYGQGADTQYF
TRBD1	TRBV7-6	TRBJ2-2	.	TGTGCCACCGCCCGGACAGGGGTGAACACCGGGGAGCTGTTTTTT	CATARTGVNTGELFF